The clone carrying this TCR beta chain was counted only a few times. Its matching antigen is unknown. Researchers prepared the TCRbeta library using unique molecular identifiers, the study reports. TCRdb processed the PCR reads anew with MiXCR; each CDR3 protein has one entry. The sample lists 540,000 or so distinct CDR3 sequences, more than 20% occurring once. The sample comes from a study of T-cell reconstitution after alpha-beta-depleted transplantation in children. V lost 9 bases to trimming and J lost 3 bases, with 16 bases between them. CDR3 length: 14 amino acids. Study outcomes and limitations: Reportedly, roughly two months post-transplant, alpha-beta T cells arose from several hundred expanded graft clones. T-cell counts and diversity at one year following transplant were attributed mainly to newly produced T cells.

The source material was PBMCs, mostly from graft donor cells, sampled 360 days after TCRalphabeta/CD19-depleted stem cell transplant. The TCR was taken from a boy under three years old who had a stem cell transplant for acute myeloid leukemia, so the T cells may come from the graft donor. V and J are TRBV12-3 or TRBV12-4 and TRBJ2-3; the D is unclear. The CDR3 sequence is CASCGWARTDTQYF. The DNA of the CDR3 is TGTGCCAGTTGTGGGTGGGCTCGGACAGATACGCAGTATTTT.